This TCR beta chain was sequenced in a study of T cell responses to AZD1222 COVID-19 vaccine (dated by TCRdb to about 2021). About the full investigation: Because spike-specific TCR depth and breadth did not differ between the two schedules, AZD1222 recipients who got a second dose at roughly 4 weeks were pooled with those who got a second dose at roughly 12 weeks. A total of 230 or so trial participants underwent TCR sequencing, of whom approximately 210 received two doses of AZD1222 and around 25 received two doses of the MenACWY control vaccine. Trial participants were enrolled by age into 18-55, 56-69 and 70-plus year subgroups, with 148, 28 and 57 TCR-sequenced participants respectively. Overall study outcomes, separate from this receptor: Vaccine-associated CD4 TCRs spanned the whole spike protein, with dominant responses in regions 160-218 and 743-854. The 56-69-year group was small, and its depth increase did not reach significance, likely because of low power. Nearly half of unique spike-specific TCRs reportedly recognized epitopes outside regions mutated in the B.1.351 and B.1.1.7 variants. Conclusions about previously exposed vaccinees were limited because only a handful of AZD1222 recipients were SARS-CoV-2 seropositive at baseline. Because no samples from the day 14 peak response were available, repertoires could be characterized only after the peak T cell response. Spike-specific TCR breadth and depth rose significantly after two AZD1222 doses compared with day 0 and with MenACWY recipients. Participants were mostly white British, with more females than males. The authors suggested clonal diversity may have been underestimated.

The time point label corresponds to: baseline before first vaccination. The vaccinee samples were drawn from two UK trials, COV001 and COV002, one of which was a single-blind randomized controlled phase 2/3 trial testing AZD1222 (ChAdOx1 nCoV-19) in healthy adults. For TCRbeta chain sequencing, PBMC samples from trial participants were taken at day 0 and at day 28 after the second dose. The CDR3 regions of human TCRbeta chains were analyzed by immunosequencing. The original pipeline was this. TCRs in the repertoires were compared against a reference library of SARS-CoV-2-specific TCRs that had been generated with the MIRA antigen-specificity platform. Breadth was defined as the fraction of unique TCRs that were SARS-CoV-2-associated, and depth was defined as the fraction of total T cells that were SARS-CoV-2-associated. Using the MIRA data, each spike-specific TCR was assigned both to the spike region to which the TCR was reactive and to a CD4 or CD8 class. Log10-transformed breadth and depth values were compared by one-way ANOVA with Sidak's multiple comparisons tests. Imported from immuneACCESS, the table was reduced by TCRdb to in-frame sequences with V and J called. These copies leave out some clones; in studies compared against another copy, an unresolved V gene accounts for under half, and the cause of the remainder is not known. From that table come the V and J calls and clone size; the DNA was used to work out D and trimming. The sample contains roughly 100,000 clones, less than 95% of them found a single time. The top ten constitute about 5% of the sample.

Details on this clone: This clone's antigen is unknown. Base qualities are not at hand, and no much larger clone is one base apart.

Measured from the cysteine to the phenylalanine, the CDR3 is 13 residues long. CDR3 DNA only is kept here, 39 bases in frame from base 1. V loses 7 bases of germline sequence and J loses 1 base, and the interval between the two ends is 9 bases. The V and J segments used are TRBV12-3 or TRBV12-4 and TRBJ2-3; the D gene remains uncertain. The TCR sequence derives from an adult in good health. The sample in question was peripheral blood, obtained on day 0 of AZD1222 vaccination. The CDR3 here reads CASKDFGTDTQYF. In nucleotide form, the sequence is TGTGCCAGCAAGGATTTCGGCACAGATACGCAGTATTTT.